These T cell receptor beta chains were read from a single sample in a study of blood T cell repertoires in COVID-19. This table comes from immunoSEQ multiplex PCR, and its TCRdb copy is limited to in-frame clones, with some not included. The sample holds 260,000 or so clones, about 80% seen once. Sequencing was carried out using peripheral blood. These receptor sequences come from a human donor in a cohort sampled during active COVID-19. Each CDR3 is given without its conserved first and last residue.

TRBV5-8,TRBJ2-3,ASSLFIGGADTQY
TRBV7-9,TRBJ1-2,ASIPWGRPNYGYT
TRBV3-1/TRBV3-2,TRBJ1-6,ASSLRDRAQGSPLH
TRBV28,TRBJ2-7,ASSSPGTGLSYEQY
TRBV7-2,TRBJ1-5,ASSLVGGGVWQPQH
TRBV3-1/TRBV3-2,TRBJ2-2,ASSNRLNRGAGELF
TRBV28,TRBJ2-5,ASNEPQGQETQY
TRBV5-6,TRBJ2-2,ASSREIRGTGELF
TRBV6-5,TRBJ2-7,ASREGPEQY
TRBV6-5,TRBJ1-1,ASSYAGGMNTEAF
TRBV6-2/TRBV6-3,TRBJ2-2,ASSPPQGYTGELF
TRBV7-2,TRBJ1-1,ASSLAPLTPRGTEAF
TRBV19,TRBJ2-3,ASSDSSGFSTDTQY
TRBV4-1,TRBJ2-1,ASSQVQAVTYNEQF
TRBV6-1,TRBJ2-7,ASSEPAGLEHEQY
TRBV28,TRBJ2-3,ATLFQQGSFTDTQY
TRBV9,TRBJ1-1,ASSSNTGLNTEAF
TRBV7-7,TRBJ2-1,ASSLNAGASEQF
TRBV19,TRBJ2-5,ASSINSGGETQY
TRBV7-8,TRBJ1-2,ASSLGYIGYT
TRBV12-3/TRBV12-4,TRBJ1-1,ASSPRSPTGAF
TRBV7-9,TRBJ2-3,ASSLGPGASTDTQY
TRBV7-8,TRBJ2-7,ASSRSGLGSYEQY
TRBV18,TRBJ2-1,ASSPGREEQF
TRBV7-3,TRBJ1-1,ASSLTGSNTEAF
TRBV6-2/TRBV6-3,TRBJ2-7,ASSYPPSALSEQY
TRBV7-9,TRBJ2-1,ASSLEGRTREF
TRBV5-1,TRBJ2-5,ASSWSGGAETQY
TRBV19,TRBJ1-5,ASSSRTGGYSNQPQH
TRBV5-1,TRBJ1-1,ASSLVPGNTEAF
TRBV2,TRBJ1-1,ASSRAGTLGAF
TRBV6-5,TRBJ1-5,ASSYSIPGNQPQH
TRBV6-2/TRBV6-3,TRBJ2-1,ASSNTGTSGF
TRBV28,TRBJ1-2,ASLGQEVVYT
TRBV19,TRBJ2-5,ASTSGTGTFETQY
TRBV5-1,TRBJ1-2,ASSLNTNNYGYT
TRBV29-1,TRBJ2-3,SVDRLAGSDTQY
TRBV11-3,TRBJ2-2,ASSLDGTGELF
TRBV27,TRBJ1-1,ASSDNLARDRGAEAF
TRBV5-4,TRBJ2-5,ASSYPRTGTVETQY
TRBV10-3,TRBJ1-2,AIKPTGNYGYT
TRBV5-1,TRBJ2-7,ASSLALGTSSYEQY
TRBV6-1,TRBJ1-1,ASSEDQGRNTEAF
TRBV14,TRBJ2-3,ASRPNWWDREDTDTQY
TRBV6-6,TRBJ2-1,ASSSQGARNNEQF
TRBV7-8,TRBJ2-6,ASRPPDGGYDGANVLT
TRBV28,TRBJ2-1,ASSLGSTGRFYNEQF
TRBV6-5,TRBJ2-1,ASSGVGVGNEQF
TRBV29-1,TRBJ1-1,SVQQGWDGTEAF
TRBV7-2,TRBJ2-7,ASSLDRGPYEQY